Each of the 7 T cell receptor beta chains below was sequenced from the same sample in a study of blood T cell repertoires in COVID-19. Sequenced by immunoSEQ multiplex PCR; TCRdb stores in-frame clones only, minus some. The table includes about 42,000 clones, more than 60% detected once. The sample taken for sequencing was peripheral blood. The receptors originated from a woman in her 70s with acute or convalescent COVID-19.

The chain joins TRBV9 to TRBJ1-4; a weak D match, TRBD1 (6 bases). This CDR3 comprises 16 residues. Germline V gene sequence: CDR1 SGDLS, CDR2 YYNGEE. Trimming took off 0 bases at V and 8 bases at J, with 17 bases between the two ends. CDR3 coding DNA: TGTGCCAGCAGCGTAGGTGTGGGAGTTGGGGGCGAAAAACTGTTTTTT. The encoded protein is CASSVGVGVGGEKLFF.

The rearrangement uses TRBV5-1 and TRBJ2-7; a weak D match, TRBD1 (5 bases). Germline values: CDR1 SGHRS, CDR2 YFSETQ. The CDR3 length is 15 residues. The germline V and J ends were trimmed by 0 bases and 3 bases, with 13 bases remaining between them. CDR3 residues: CASSLGGRSHYEQYF. Written as DNA, the CDR3 is TGCGCCAGCAGCTTGGGGGGCCGGTCTCACTACGAGCAGTACTTC. Looking up the rest from reference TRBV5-1 and TRBJ2-7 gives the full variable domain: KAGVTQTPRYLIKTRGQQVTLSCSPISGHRSVSWYQQTPGQGLQFLFEYFSETQRNKGNFPGRFSGRQFSNSRSEMNVSTLELGDSALYLCASSLGGRSHYEQYFGPGTRLTVT.

This clone was found a few times. This chain connects TRBV19 to TRBJ1-3, with no clear D. CDR1 is LNHDA, CDR2 SQIVND, per germline (reference sequence). The CDR3 consists of 15 residues. The V end lost 4 bases, the J end lost 1 base, and 11 bases lay between the germline ends. This CDR3 is CASSREGFSGNTIYF. CDR3 nucleotides: TGTGCCAGTAGTAGGGAGGGATTTTCTGGAAACACCATATATTTT.

V is TRBV9 and J is TRBJ2-1, with TRBD2 matching 9 bases. The length of the CDR3 is 16 residues. V shed 4 bases, J shed 6 bases, and the junction held 11 bases outside the gene matches. Germline V CDR1 and CDR2: SGDLS, YYNGEE. The CDR3 here is CASSLVGSGGLNEQFF. The CDR3 region has the DNA TGTGCCAGCAGCCTAGTGGGGAGCGGGGGGCTCAATGAGCAGTTCTTC.

This rearrangement joins TRBV27 to TRBJ2-7; 7 bases match TRBD1. Trimming removed 3 bases from V and 3 bases from J; junction bases left unmatched: 2. The CDR3 has 13 amino acids. Germline lookup yields CDR1 MNHEY and CDR2 SMNVEV (reference sequence). CDR3 nucleotide sequence: TGTGCCAGCAGTTTCTCAGGGGGCTACGAGCAGTACTTC. Translating it yields CASSFSGGYEQYF.

In its sample, this clone was seen once. The V and J genes are TRBV7-8 and TRBJ2-1; the D gene is possibly TRBD1 (5 bases). Germline V gives CDR1 SGHVS, CDR2 FQNEAQ. Trimming removed 5 bases from V and 6 bases from J, with 17 bases in between. This CDR3 region has 15 residues. The CDR3 spells CASSLERWGFNEQFF. In DNA, the CDR3 is TGTGCCAGCAGCCTAGAACGGTGGGGCTTCAATGAGCAGTTCTTC.

The gene calls are TRBV6-5 and TRBJ2-5; the match to TRBD1 covers 7 bases. Germline CDR1 is MNHEY and CDR2 is SVGAGI. The CDR3 runs to 14 residues. After removal of 6 bases from V and 5 bases from J, the junction contained 9 bases not matched to a gene. The CDR3 DNA sequence: TGTGCCAGCAGCTATCAGACAGGGAAGGAGACCCAGTACTTC. It translates to CASSYQTGKETQYF.